Listed below are T cell receptor beta chains from one sample, sequenced in a study of metastatic and nonmetastatic thyroid tumors. TCRdb reprocessed the PCR reads via MiXCR. The sample has tens of thousands of clones; approximately 19% are singletons. Sample: blood. The receptors here all came from a male donor with papillary thyroid cancer or a benign thyroid nodule (not recorded which). Some clones in this sample may be carry-over from other donors' samples. The CDR3 runs from the conserved cysteine through the conserved F or W. Each record gives: CDR3 DNA, CDR3 protein, J gene, V gene, D gene, clone size. The D gene is left open where the match is weak. Some rows have no size entry. The others give once, few or many, or a class for an expanded clone.

TGTGCCAGTAGTATACTCCTAGGAGGTTTAGAGACCCAGTACTTC | CASSILLGGLETQYF | TRBJ2-5 | TRBV19 | NA | many
TGTGCCAGCAGCTTTAGGGGGTCTTCACCCCTCCACTTT | CASSFRGSSPLHF | TRBJ1-6 | TRBV13 | NA | many
TGTGCCACCAGCAGAGCTGGTTTTTCTGAGACCCAGTACTTC | CATSRAGFSETQYF | TRBJ2-5 | TRBV15 | NA | many
TGTGCCAGCAGTAGACAGGGGGGTGAGCAGTTCTTC | CASSRQGGEQFF | TRBJ2-1 | TRBV12-3/TRBV12-4 | TRBD1 | NA
TGCGCCAGAAGGGCGCGGGAGACCCAGTACTTC | CARRARETQYF | TRBJ2-5 | TRBV11-3 | NA | NA
TGTGCCAGCAGCTCTACTAGCGGGAGGAAGATCTGGGGCACAGATACGCAGTATTTT | CASSSTSGRKIWGTDTQYF | TRBJ2-3 | TRBV7-1 | TRBD2 | many
TGTGCCAGCAGGCCAGGACAGGGGAATTTGTATGGCTACACCTTC | CASRPGQGNLYGYTF | TRBJ1-2 | TRBV5-4 | TRBD1 | few
TGTGCCAGCAGCCTGACAGGGGGTTACAATGAGCAGTTCTTC | CASSLTGGYNEQFF | TRBJ2-1 | TRBV11-2 | TRBD1 | many
TGCGCCAGCAGCCGGGGGGGGACTAGCGGATACAATGAGCAGTTCTTC | CASSRGGTSGYNEQFF | TRBJ2-1 | TRBV5-1 | TRBD2 | many
TGCGCCAGCAGCCCACAGGGTAGCTCCTACAATGAGCAGTTCTTC | CASSPQGSSYNEQFF | TRBJ2-1 | TRBV4-1 | NA | NA
TGTGCCAGCAGTATCCGGGACGAGCAGTACTTC | CASSIRDEQYF | TRBJ2-7 | TRBV28 | NA | few
TGTGCCAGCAGCTTAGCGGCAGGGGGGCCCTACGAGCAGTACTTC | CASSLAAGGPYEQYF | TRBJ2-7 | TRBV7-8 | NA | NA
TGTGCCAGCAGGGAGACCTTTTCTAACTATGGCTACACCTTC | CASRETFSNYGYTF | TRBJ1-2 | TRBV5-5 | NA | NA
TGTGCCAGTAGTTCACTACAGGGGGGACAAGGCTACACCTTC | CASSSLQGGQGYTF | TRBJ1-2 | TRBV19 | TRBD1 | NA
TGTGCCAGCAGCTTATATTCAGGGCTCGGCTACACCTTC | CASSLYSGLGYTF | TRBJ1-2 | TRBV11-3 | NA | NA
TGTGCCAGTAGCCTGGGACGGACTAGCGGGAGCTACAATGAGCAGTTCTTC | CASSLGRTSGSYNEQFF | TRBJ2-1 | TRBV19 | TRBD2 | many
TGCGCCAGCAGCTTGACAGACCCGGGGTTTGGCGAGCAGTACTTC | CASSLTDPGFGEQYF | TRBJ2-7 | TRBV5-1 | NA | NA
TGTGCCAGCAGTTTATTTCTTGTCCGTGCCGGGGAGCTGTTTTTT | CASSLFLVRAGELFF | TRBJ2-2 | TRBV12-3/TRBV12-4 | NA | NA
TGCAGTGCGAGGGACAGGGTAAGGCGCAATGAGCAGTTCTTC | CSARDRVRRNEQFF | TRBJ2-1 | TRBV20-1 | TRBD1 | many
TGTGCCAGCAGCTTACTCGGGACAGGCCATATCGAGCAGTACTTC | CASSLLGTGHIEQYF | TRBJ2-7 | TRBV7-8 | TRBD1 | many
TGTGCCAGCAGTTTATCCTCCGGGACACGCGACTACACCTTC | CASSLSSGTRDYTF | TRBJ1-2 | TRBV27 | NA | few
TGTGCTAGTGGCAAAGGCCGTGACAATGAGCAGTTCTTC | CASGKGRDNEQFF | TRBJ2-1 | TRBV12-5 | NA | medium-sized
TGTGCCAGCAGCCGCCCCGAGGGACAGCAGTACTTC | CASSRPEGQQYF | TRBJ2-7 | TRBV7-8 | NA | NA
TGTGCCACCAGTGATATTAGGGGCGGGAGCTCCTACAATGAGCAGTTCTTC | CATSDIRGGSSYNEQFF | TRBJ2-1 | TRBV24-1 | TRBD2 | NA
TGTGCCAGTAGTGAGGGGGGACCGTATGGCTACACCTTC | CASSEGGPYGYTF | TRBJ1-2 | TRBV2 | NA | few
TGTGCCAGCAGCTTAAGGGTGGTGGCAACAATTAACACTGAAGCTTTCTTT | CASSLRVVATINTEAFF | TRBJ1-1 | TRBV7-6 | NA | NA
TGCAGTGCTATTGCACAGTCGAACACTGAAGCTTTCTTT | CSAIAQSNTEAFF | TRBJ1-1 | TRBV20-1 | NA | many
TGCAGTGCTTTCGGGAGGGGATCCTACAATGAGCAGTTCTTC | CSAFGRGSYNEQFF | TRBJ2-1 | TRBV20-1 | TRBD2 | many
TGTGCCAGCAGTCCTAGCGGGACTTACAATGAGCAGTTCTTC | CASSPSGTYNEQFF | TRBJ2-1 | TRBV11-2 | TRBD2 | many
TGCAGTGCCGCCCCCACAGGGGGCCCTTCGGGGGGCTACACCTTC | CSAAPTGGPSGGYTF | TRBJ1-2 | TRBV20-1 | TRBD1 | few
TGTGCCAGCAGTTACCCGAGGGCGAACACTGAAGCTTTCTTT | CASSYPRANTEAFF | TRBJ1-1 | TRBV6-5 | NA | many
TGCGCCAGCAACCCCGGGACAGGCAATTCACCCCTCCACTTT | CASNPGTGNSPLHF | TRBJ1-6 | TRBV5-1 | TRBD1 | once
TGCAGTGCTAACTTCGGGAGCACAGATACGCAGTATTTT | CSANFGSTDTQYF | TRBJ2-3 | TRBV20-1 | NA | many
TGTGCCAGCAGTTTCGGACTAGCGGCCGGCAATGAGCAGTTCTTC | CASSFGLAAGNEQFF | TRBJ2-1 | TRBV6-1 | TRBD2 | many
TGTGCCAGCAGTGGACAGGGGGCGCAGGATACGCAGTATTTT | CASSGQGAQDTQYF | TRBJ2-3 | TRBV6-1 | TRBD1 | NA
TGCGCCAGCAGCGTCGGAGTGTGGGTCAGGCAGACTAGCGGCCTTTACAATGAGCAGTTCTTC | CASSVGVWVRQTSGLYNEQFF | TRBJ2-1 | TRBV4-1 | TRBD2 | NA
TGTGCCTGGAAGGGCAGTTGGAGGTCACCCCTCCACTTT | CAWKGSWRSPLHF | TRBJ1-6 | TRBV30 | NA | few
TGCGCCAGCAGCCAACTTGTACGCGATCAGCCCCAGCATTTT | CASSQLVRDQPQHF | TRBJ1-5 | TRBV4-1 | NA | many
TGCAGTGCTAGAATTAGCGGGGTCGTTCTGGGCGAGCAGTACTTC | CSARISGVVLGEQYF | TRBJ2-7 | TRBV20-1 | TRBD2 | many
TGTGCCAGCAGTTCCTCCGGGAGGGCCCACGAGCAGTACTTC | CASSSSGRAHEQYF | TRBJ2-7 | TRBV27 | TRBD2 | medium-sized
TGTGCCAGCAGTCCAATCCGGACCCGGAAGGAAACTGAAGCTTTCTTT | CASSPIRTRKETEAFF | TRBJ1-1 | TRBV6-1 | NA | NA
TGCGCCAGCAGCTTGGGAGGGACAGGGATTAACACTGAAGCTTTCTTT | CASSLGGTGINTEAFF | TRBJ1-1 | TRBV5-1 | TRBD1 | many
TGTGCCAGCAACCCGGCAGGGATTTATAATTCACCCCTCCACTTT | CASNPAGIYNSPLHF | TRBJ1-6 | TRBV28 | NA | NA
TGTGCCAGCAGTTCGACAGGCTATCAGCCCCAGCATTTT | CASSSTGYQPQHF | TRBJ1-5 | TRBV27 | NA | medium-sized
TGCAGCGTCGCGTGGCGGCTCACCTACAATGAGCAGTTCTTC | CSVAWRLTYNEQFF | TRBJ2-1 | TRBV29-1 | NA | many
TGCAGTGCGGCACACTCTAGCGGGAGTATGTACGAGCAGTACTTC | CSAAHSSGSMYEQYF | TRBJ2-7 | TRBV20-1 | TRBD2 | NA
TGTGCCAGCGGGGGGACCCATAATTCACCCCTCCACTTT | CASGGTHNSPLHF | TRBJ1-6 | TRBV5-6 | NA | many
TGTGCCATCAGTGATTCACATCCCCAGGAGGGATGGCACGAGCAGTACTTC | CAISDSHPQEGWHEQYF | TRBJ2-7 | TRBV10-3 | NA | NA
TGCGCCAGCAGCCAAGATTGGACCAACGCCTACAATGAGCAGTTCTTC | CASSQDWTNAYNEQFF | TRBJ2-1 | TRBV4-1 | NA | NA
TGTGCCAGCAGACAGACAGGCTACAATGAGCAGTTCTTC | CASRQTGYNEQFF | TRBJ2-1 | TRBV2 | NA | NA
TGCAGTGCCTCAGGGGCGCCCCTGATCGTAGATACGCAGTATTTT | CSASGAPLIVDTQYF | TRBJ2-3 | TRBV20-1 | NA | NA
TGTGCCAGCAGCCAAGAGAGGACCTGGCAGTATTTT | CASSQERTWQYF | TRBJ2-3 | TRBV3-1 | NA | many
TGTGCCAGCAGTCCCTCGACCTACGAGCAGTACTTC | CASSPSTYEQYF | TRBJ2-7 | TRBV12-3/TRBV12-4 | NA | medium-sized
TGTGCCAGCATTGACAGGAACTCCCTGAACACTGAAGCTTTCTTT | CASIDRNSLNTEAFF | TRBJ1-1 | TRBV12-3/TRBV12-4 | NA | many
TGTGCCAGCAGTGACACCCGAGGGGGGACCCAGTACTTC | CASSDTRGGTQYF | TRBJ2-5 | TRBV6-4 | NA | many
TGCAGTGCTAGCGGGACTAGCGGCTACGAGCAGTACTTC | CSASGTSGYEQYF | TRBJ2-7 | TRBV20-1 | TRBD2 | few
TGTGCCAGCAGAAAGGATCAGGCGGGGGATACGCAGTATTTT | CASRKDQAGDTQYF | TRBJ2-3 | TRBV2 | NA | medium-sized
TGTGCCAGCGCCGGGACGATGAACACTGAAGCTTTCTTT | CASAGTMNTEAFF | TRBJ1-1 | TRBV12-3/TRBV12-4 | NA | many